Below are 27 T cell receptor beta chains sequenced from a single sample in a study of T cell clones after liver transplantation. Libraries were prepared by immunoSEQ multiplex PCR; TCRdb keeps only in-frame clonotypes and omits some of them. This table holds roughly 100,000 clones, around 80% found once. The source material was CD4+ T cells from blood, sampled approximately 4 years after liver transplant. These receptors were obtained from a human patient who received a liver transplant. The graft donor may have contributed some T cells.

V and J are TRBV27 and TRBJ2-7; no clear D. This CDR3 contains 11 residues. Germline lookup yields CDR1 MNHEY and CDR2 SMNVEV (reference sequence). The V end lost 3 bases, the J end lost 7 bases, and 7 bases lay between the germline ends. CDR3 sequence reads: CASSLGSEQYF. As DNA, the CDR3 is TGTGCCAGCAGTTTGGGTTCGGAGCAGTACTTC.

On this clone itself: One junction end does not reproduce the germline sequence, and a read error may be involved. V usage is TRBV27 and J usage is TRBJ1-1; D unclear. Per the germline V gene, CDR1 is MNHEY and CDR2 is SMNVEV (reference sequence). The CDR3 is 12 amino acids. CDR3 sequence (DNA): TGTGTCAGCGGCCCTATCGGGACTGAAGCTTTCTTT. Translating gives CVSGPIGTEAFF.

The J gene is TRBJ2-3, the V gene TRBV19, with 10 bases that match TRBD2. After removal of 2 bases from V and 5 bases from J, the junction contained 10 bases not matched to a gene. The CDR3 spans 17 residues. Germline CDR1 is LNHDA and CDR2 is SQIVND (reference sequence). This CDR3 is CASSISPLAGVGDTQYF. As DNA, the CDR3 is TGTGCCAGTAGTATATCACCGCTAGCGGGGGTTGGAGATACGCAGTATTTT.

The chain employs TRBV19 and TRBJ2-6; D is possibly TRBD2 (5 bases). Per the germline V gene, CDR1 is LNHDA and CDR2 is SQIVND (reference sequence). CDR3 length: 23 residues. Trimming stripped 1 base from V and 2 bases from J, with 30 bases between. For the CDR3, the DNA is TGTGCCAGTAGTATAGGAAGTGTTCTTGCGACTACCCCAACTGGTGCTGGGGCCAACGTCCTGACTTTC. Amino acid sequence: CASSIGSVLATTPTGAGANVLTF.

The chain joins TRBV19 to TRBJ1-1; the match to TRBD1 covers 7 bases. CDR1 is LNHDA, CDR2 SQIVND, per germline (reference sequence). This CDR3 contains 13 residues. Trimming removed 6 bases from V and 7 bases from J; junction bases left unmatched: 8. CDR3 nucleotide sequence: TGTGCCAGTAGACGTCCAGGGGGTGGTGAAGCTTTCTTT. It encodes CASRRPGGGEAFF.

In the case of this clone: A junction end diverges from the germline sequence, so it may reflect a read error. V is TRBV6-5 and J is TRBJ1-2; no firm D call. Germline assignment: CDR1 MNHEY and CDR2 SVGAGI. The CDR3 spans 14 residues. Written as DNA, the CDR3 is TGTGCCAGCAGTTACTCGATTTCCAGTGGGCCCACATTCTTC. The encoded protein is CASSYSISSGPTFF.

The chain joins TRBV28 to TRBJ2-7; D may match TRBD1 or TRBD2 (6 bases each). The V and J ends lost 5 bases and 3 bases respectively, with 26 bases between them. This CDR3 region has 18 residues. The V gene's germline CDR1 is MDHEN and CDR2 SYDVKM. The CDR3 region is CASSPLRMGGREGYEQYF. DNA for the CDR3: TGTGCCAGCAGTCCCCTGAGGATGGGGGGCCGGGAAGGCTACGAGCAGTACTTC.

The V call is TRBV4-2, the J call TRBJ2-1; tentatively, D is TRBD2 (7 bases). V lost 0 bases and J 7 bases, leaving 16 bases between the germline ends. The CDR3 is made up of 16 amino acids. Germline CDR1 reads LGHNA; CDR2 reads YNFKEQ. The CDR3 region is CASSQEGGAVGNEQFF. The CDR3 DNA sequence: TGTGCCAGCAGCCAAGAGGGGGGGGCGGTTGGGAATGAGCAGTTCTTC.

The chain recombines TRBV2 with TRBJ2-7; no clear D gene. The germline V gene has CDR1 SNHLY and CDR2 FYNNEI. Trimming pared 6 bases from V and 1 base from J, leaving 19 bases between. The CDR3 runs 16 residues. The CDR3 sequence: CASRSPGPMRSYEQYF. In DNA form, the CDR3 reads TGTGCCAGCAGGTCCCCTGGGCCCATGAGGTCCTACGAGCAGTACTTC.

This chain links TRBV4-1 with TRBJ1-5, with 7 bases fitting TRBD1. The germline gives CDR1 MGHRA, CDR2 YSYEKL. The junction had 8 bases not matched to a gene; V was cut back by 4 bases and J by 2 bases. The CDR3 has 16 residues. In nucleotides, the CDR3 is TGCGCCAGCAGCCCGCGACGAGACAGGGGCAATCAGCCCCAGCATTTT. Translating it yields CASSPRRDRGNQPQHF.

The chain combines TRBV6-6 with TRBJ1-5; no reliable D call. Looked up from germline, CDR1 is MNHNY and CDR2 is SVGAGI (reference sequence). The CDR3 totals 14 residues. V lost 2 bases and J 2 bases, leaving 7 bases between the germline ends. CDR3 sequence (DNA): TGTGCCAGCAGTTACGGGCAGGGCAATCAGCCCCAGCATTTT. It is translated as CASSYGQGNQPQHF.

Here the CDR3 reads CASSPQGPAEAFF. DNA for the CDR3: TGTGCCAGCAGCCCACAGGGTCCGGCTGAAGCTTTCTTT. The chain couples TRBV6-4 to TRBJ1-1, with TRBD1 as a possible D gene (6 bases). Germline V gene data show CDR1 as MRHNA and CDR2 as SNTAGT. This CDR3 has 13 residues. V lost 6 bases, J lost 6 bases, and 14 bases lay in between.

This rearrangement joins TRBV30 to TRBJ2-3; TRBD2 might be the D (6 bases). The CDR3 is 15 amino acids. Germline-derived CDR1 and CDR2 are GTSNPN and SVGIG (reference sequence). The V end lost 3 bases, the J end lost 6 bases, and 19 bases lay between the germline ends. The CDR3 protein is CAWSAVRGVGDTQYF. The CDR3, as DNA: TGTGCCTGGAGCGCCGTGCGGGGCGTGGGGGATACGCAGTATTTT.

This rearrangement joins TRBV11-2 to TRBJ2-1; 14 bases are a match to TRBD2. From germline, CDR1 is SGHAT and CDR2 FQNNGV. V lost 4 bases and J lost 5; bases outside the gene matches: 7. CDR3 length: 17 amino acids. The CDR3 DNA reads TGTGCCAGCAGCTCCGGACTAGCGGGGGGTATGAACAATGAGCAGTTCTTC. It is translated as CASSSGLAGGMNNEQFF. The whole variable domain, remainder taken from reference TRBV11-2 and TRBJ2-1, is EAGVAQSPRYKIIEKRQSVAFWCNPISGHATLYWYQQILGQGPKLLIQFQNNGVVDDSQLPKDRFSAERLKGVDSTLKIQPAKLEDSAVYLCASSSGLAGGMNNEQFFGPGTRLTVL.

The genes are TRBV6-1 and TRBJ2-1, with D perhaps matching TRBD2 (5 bases). Trimming cost V 10 bases and J 3 bases, with 19 bases left between them. This CDR3 contains 15 residues. From germline, CDR1 is MNHNS and CDR2 SASEGT. CDR3 protein: CATRSPGVFYNEQFF. The CDR3 DNA sequence: TGTGCCACCCGGTCGCCCGGGGTTTTCTACAATGAGCAGTTCTTC.

CDR3 loop: CAISESSHSINYGYTF. The CDR3 region has the DNA TGTGCCATCAGTGAGTCGAGCCACTCAATCAACTATGGCTACACCTTC. The gene calls are TRBV10-3 and TRBJ1-2; D is unresolved. From germline, CDR1 is ENHRY and CDR2 SYGVKD. The CDR3 covers 16 residues. The V gene lost 0 bases and the J gene lost 2 bases, with 13 bases spanning the gap.

The chain joins TRBV11-2 to TRBJ2-2, with TRBD1 identical over 7 bases. The V gene end was trimmed by 6 bases and the J gene end by 3 bases; junction bases not matched to a gene: 10. The germline CDR1 and CDR2 sequences are SGHAT and FQNNGV. The CDR3 sequence is 16 residues long. CDR3 region: CASRPERDRHTGELFF. The CDR3 DNA sequence: TGTGCCAGCAGACCCGAGAGGGACAGACACACCGGGGAGCTGTTTTTT.

V is TRBV28 and J is TRBJ2-7; 10 nucleotides match TRBD2. This CDR3 region has 15 residues. Looked up from germline, CDR1 is MDHEN and CDR2 is SYDVKM. Here the CDR3 DNA reads TGTGCTTGGGCTAGCGGGAGTAGTCCGCCCTACGAGCAGTACTTC. It is translated as CAWASGSSPPYEQYF. Supplemented by reference TRBV28 and TRBJ2-7, the full variable domain reads DVKVTQSSRYLVKRTGEKVFLECVQDMDHENMFWYRQDPGLGLRLIYFSYDVKMKEKGDIPEGYSVSREKKERFSLILESASTNQTSMYLCAWASGSSPPYEQYFGPGTRLTVT.

This clone was seen once. This rearrangement joins TRBV5-1 to TRBJ2-3; D possibly uses TRBD1 or TRBD2 (5 bases each). The CDR3 sequence is 15 residues long. The V end lost 3 bases, the J end lost 1 base, and 12 bases lay between the germline ends. Per germline, CDR1 SGHRS and CDR2 YFSETQ. CDR3 region: CASSSEGLRTDTQYF. The CDR3 DNA sequence: TGCGCCAGCAGCTCCGAGGGGCTTCGCACAGATACGCAGTATTTT. The full variable domain, its missing parts supplied by reference TRBV5-1 and TRBJ2-3, is KAGVTQTPRYLIKTRGQQVTLSCSPISGHRSVSWYQQTPGQGLQFLFEYFSETQRNKGNFPGRFSGRQFSNSRSEMNVSTLELGDSALYLCASSSEGLRTDTQYFGPGTRLTVL.

This chain connects TRBV19 to TRBJ2-2; D not certain. This CDR3 is built from 14 residues. Per the germline V gene, CDR1 is LNHDA and CDR2 is SQIVND (reference sequence). V was cut by 3 bases and J by 0 bases, with 5 bases left in between. DNA of the CDR3: TGTGCCAGTAGTATTTTAGCGAACACCGGGGAGCTGTTTTTT. It specifies CASSILANTGELFF.

The chain couples TRBV21-1 to TRBJ2-3. TRBV21-1 is described as a pseudogene. This CDR3 comprises 13 residues. The CDR3 is CASYKGGTDTQYF. The DNA for the CDR3 is TGTGCCAGCTATAAGGGCGGCACAGATACGCAGTATTTT.

V gene TRBV9 combines with J gene TRBJ2-7, with TRBD2 as a possible D gene (6 bases). The V end lost 4 bases, the J end lost 2 bases, and 16 bases lay between the germline ends. CDR3 size: 15 residues. The germline gives CDR1 SGDLS, CDR2 YYNGEE. In DNA, the CDR3 is TGTGCCAGCAGCAAACAAGCGGGTGCTACCTACGAGCAGTACTTC. Protein product: CASSKQAGATYEQYF.

The chain joins TRBV4-1 to TRBJ2-1; D is uncertain. V shed 1 base and J shed 4 bases, with 20 bases lying between them. Germline V gene lookup returns CDR1 MGHRA and CDR2 YSYEKL. This CDR3 comprises 18 residues. The CDR3 sequence is CASSQGVLRRGLYNEQFF. For the CDR3, the DNA is TGCGCCAGCAGCCAAGGGGTCCTGAGGCGCGGCCTATACAATGAGCAGTTCTTC.

The gene calls are TRBV6-5 and TRBJ1-5; 7 positions agree with TRBD1. The CDR3 loop spans 14 amino acids. Germline CDR1 MNHEY, CDR2 SVGAGI. J lost 4 bases, V lost 8 bases, and 8 bases had no gene match. The CDR3, as DNA: TGTGCCAGCTGTAGAGACAGGGTTAATCAGCCCCAGCATTTT. This encodes CASCRDRVNQPQHF.

This chain links TRBV19 with TRBJ2-5, with 13 bases identical to TRBD2. With 6 bases clipped from V and 6 bases from J, the junction kept 7 bases outside the gene matches. CDR1 LNHDA and CDR2 SQIVND come from the germline V gene (reference sequence). The CDR3 totals 15 residues. As DNA, the CDR3 is TGTGCCAGTAGCCTTGGGACTAGCGGGAAAAAGACCCAGTACTTC. This codes for CASSLGTSGKKTQYF.

The sample holds one count of this clone. J is TRBJ2-1 and V is TRBV6-1; TRBD2 matches at 8 bases. V lost 6 bases and J lost 0; bases outside the gene matches: 4. CDR1 is MNHNS and CDR2 is SASEGT in the germline V gene. This CDR3 contains 15 residues. The CDR3 region is CASSVAGPSYNEQFF. CDR3 DNA sequence: TGTGCCAGCAGCGTAGCGGGGCCCTCCTACAATGAGCAGTTCTTC.

The genes are TRBV10-2 and TRBJ2-1, with TRBD2 identical over 11 bases. Germline V gene lookup returns CDR1 WSHSY and CDR2 SAAADI. Trimming cost V 8 bases and J 7 bases; bases outside gene matches: 10. The CDR3 runs 15 residues. This chain's CDR3 is CASVVAGGPGNEQFF. As DNA, the CDR3 is TGCGCCAGCGTCGTAGCGGGAGGGCCGGGGAATGAGCAGTTCTTC.